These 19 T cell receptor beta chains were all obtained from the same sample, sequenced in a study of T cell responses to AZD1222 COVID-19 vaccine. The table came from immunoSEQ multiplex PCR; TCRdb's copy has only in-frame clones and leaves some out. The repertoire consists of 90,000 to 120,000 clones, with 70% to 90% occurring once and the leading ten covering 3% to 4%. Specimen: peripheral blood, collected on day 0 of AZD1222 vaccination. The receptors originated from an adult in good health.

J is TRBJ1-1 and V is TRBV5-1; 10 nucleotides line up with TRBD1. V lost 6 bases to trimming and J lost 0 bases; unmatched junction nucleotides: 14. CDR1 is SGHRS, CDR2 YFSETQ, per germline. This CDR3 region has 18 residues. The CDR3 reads CASTLKPGQGNVNTEAFF. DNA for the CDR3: TGCGCCAGCACACTAAAACCGGGACAGGGGAATGTGAACACTGAAGCTTTCTTT.

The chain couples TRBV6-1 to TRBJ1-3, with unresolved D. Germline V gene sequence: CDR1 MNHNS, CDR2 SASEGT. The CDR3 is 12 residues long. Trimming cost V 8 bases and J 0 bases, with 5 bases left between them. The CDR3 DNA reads TGTGCCAGCCTGGGCTCTGGAAACACCATATATTTT. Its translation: CASLGSGNTIYF.

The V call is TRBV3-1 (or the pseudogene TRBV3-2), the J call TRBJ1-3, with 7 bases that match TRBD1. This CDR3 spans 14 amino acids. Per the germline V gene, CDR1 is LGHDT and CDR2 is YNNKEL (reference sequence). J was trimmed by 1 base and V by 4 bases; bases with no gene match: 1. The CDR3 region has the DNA TGTGCCAGCAGCCCACAGGGGTCTGGAAACACCATATATTTT. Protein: CASSPQGSGNTIYF.

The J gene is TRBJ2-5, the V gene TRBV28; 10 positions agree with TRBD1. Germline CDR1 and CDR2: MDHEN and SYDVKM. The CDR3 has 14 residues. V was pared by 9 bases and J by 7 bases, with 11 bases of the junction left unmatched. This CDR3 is CARGDRGPSRTQYF. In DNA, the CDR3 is TGTGCCAGAGGAGACAGGGGGCCCTCGCGGACCCAGTACTTC.

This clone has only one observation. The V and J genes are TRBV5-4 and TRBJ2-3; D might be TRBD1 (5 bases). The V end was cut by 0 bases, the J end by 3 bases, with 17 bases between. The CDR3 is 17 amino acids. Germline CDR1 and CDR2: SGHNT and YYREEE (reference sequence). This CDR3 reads CASSLASLGDWTDTQYF. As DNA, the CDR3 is TGTGCCAGCAGCTTGGCGTCTTTAGGGGATTGGACAGATACGCAGTATTTT.

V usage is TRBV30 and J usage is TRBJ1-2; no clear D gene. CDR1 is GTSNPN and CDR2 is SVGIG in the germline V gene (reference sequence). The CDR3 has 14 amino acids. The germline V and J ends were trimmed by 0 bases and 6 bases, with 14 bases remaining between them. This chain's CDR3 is CAWSVLPTRNGYTF. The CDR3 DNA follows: TGTGCCTGGAGTGTACTCCCCACGAGAAATGGCTACACCTTC.

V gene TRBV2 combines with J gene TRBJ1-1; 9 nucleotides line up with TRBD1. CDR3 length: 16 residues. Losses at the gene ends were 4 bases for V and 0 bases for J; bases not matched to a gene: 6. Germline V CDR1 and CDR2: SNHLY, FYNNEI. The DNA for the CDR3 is TGTGCCAGCAGTGTGGACAGGGGCTTAATGAACACTGAAGCTTTCTTT. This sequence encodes CASSVDRGLMNTEAFF.

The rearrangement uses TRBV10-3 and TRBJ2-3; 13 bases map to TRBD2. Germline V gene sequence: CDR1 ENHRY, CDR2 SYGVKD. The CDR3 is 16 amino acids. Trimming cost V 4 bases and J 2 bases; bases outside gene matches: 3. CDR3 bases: TGTGCCATCAGTGGGACTAGCGGGGGAGCCACAGATACGCAGTATTTT. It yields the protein CAISGTSGGATDTQYF.

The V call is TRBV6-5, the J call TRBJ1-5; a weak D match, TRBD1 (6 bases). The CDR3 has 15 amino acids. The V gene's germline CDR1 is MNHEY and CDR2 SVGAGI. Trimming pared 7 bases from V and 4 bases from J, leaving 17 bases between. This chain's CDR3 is CASIVGAASNQPQHF. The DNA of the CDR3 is TGTGCCAGCATTGTGGGGGCGGCTTCTAATCAGCCCCAGCATTTT.

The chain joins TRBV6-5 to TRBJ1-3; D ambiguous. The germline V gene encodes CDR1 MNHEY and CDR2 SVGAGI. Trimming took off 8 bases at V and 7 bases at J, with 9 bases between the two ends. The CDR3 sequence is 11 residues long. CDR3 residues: CASAAFNTIYF. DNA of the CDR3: TGTGCCAGCGCGGCCTTTAACACCATATATTTT.

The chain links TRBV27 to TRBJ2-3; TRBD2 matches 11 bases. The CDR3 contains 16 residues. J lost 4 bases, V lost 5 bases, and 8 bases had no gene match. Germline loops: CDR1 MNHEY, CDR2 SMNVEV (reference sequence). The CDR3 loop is CASSHLLAGGPDTQYF. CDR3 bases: TGTGCCAGCAGTCACCTATTAGCGGGGGGGCCAGATACGCAGTATTTT.

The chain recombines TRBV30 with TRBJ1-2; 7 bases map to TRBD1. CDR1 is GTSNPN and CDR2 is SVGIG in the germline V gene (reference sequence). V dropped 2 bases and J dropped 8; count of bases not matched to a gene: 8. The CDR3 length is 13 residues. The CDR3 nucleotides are TGTGCCTGGAGTCTTGAGGGGGCCCGAGGCTACACCTTC. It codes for CAWSLEGARGYTF.

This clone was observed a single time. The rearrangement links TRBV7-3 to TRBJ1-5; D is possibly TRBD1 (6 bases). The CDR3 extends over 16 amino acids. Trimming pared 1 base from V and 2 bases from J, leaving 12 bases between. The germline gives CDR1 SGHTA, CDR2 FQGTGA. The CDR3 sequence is CASSLIGGKGNQPQHF. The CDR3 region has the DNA TGTGCCAGCAGCTTAATAGGGGGAAAAGGCAATCAGCCCCAGCATTTT.

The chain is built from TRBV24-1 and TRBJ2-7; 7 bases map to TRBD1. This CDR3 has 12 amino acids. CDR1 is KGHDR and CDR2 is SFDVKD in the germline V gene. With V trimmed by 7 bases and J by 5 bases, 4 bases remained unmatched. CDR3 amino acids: CATSPTGDEQYF. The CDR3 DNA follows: TGTGCCACCAGCCCAACAGGGGACGAGCAGTACTTC.

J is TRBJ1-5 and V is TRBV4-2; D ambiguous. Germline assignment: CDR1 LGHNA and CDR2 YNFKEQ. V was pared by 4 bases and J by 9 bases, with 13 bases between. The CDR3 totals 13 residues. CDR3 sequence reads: CASSPTGNWPQHF. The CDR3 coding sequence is TGTGCCAGCAGCCCGACGGGAAATTGGCCCCAGCATTTT.

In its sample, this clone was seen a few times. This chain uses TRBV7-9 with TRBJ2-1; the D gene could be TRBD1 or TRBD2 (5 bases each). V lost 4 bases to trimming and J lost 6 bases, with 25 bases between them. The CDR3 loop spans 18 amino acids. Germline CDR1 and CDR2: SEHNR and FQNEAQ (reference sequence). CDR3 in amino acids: CASSSTLWLGELSNEQFF. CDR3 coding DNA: TGTGCCAGCAGCTCAACGCTTTGGTTGGGGGAACTCAGCAATGAGCAGTTCTTC. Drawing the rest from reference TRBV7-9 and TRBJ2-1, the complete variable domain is DTGVSQNPRHKITKRGQNVTFRCDPISEHNRLYWYRQTLGQGPEFLTYFQNEAQLEKSRLLSDRFSAERPKGSFSTLEIQRTEQGDSAMYLCASSSTLWLGELSNEQFFGPGTRLTVL.

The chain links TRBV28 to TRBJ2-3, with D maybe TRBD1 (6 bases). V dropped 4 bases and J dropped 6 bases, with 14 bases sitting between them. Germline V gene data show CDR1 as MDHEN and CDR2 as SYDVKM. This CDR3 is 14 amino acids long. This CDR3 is CASSYNRDSDTQYF. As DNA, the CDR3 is TGTGCCAGCAGTTACAACAGGGATTCGGATACGCAGTATTTT.

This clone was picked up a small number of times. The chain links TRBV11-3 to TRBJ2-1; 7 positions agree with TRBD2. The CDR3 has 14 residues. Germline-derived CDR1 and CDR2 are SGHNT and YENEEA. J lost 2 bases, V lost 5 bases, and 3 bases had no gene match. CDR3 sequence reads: CASSSGLAYNEQFF. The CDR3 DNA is TGTGCCAGCAGCAGCGGACTAGCCTACAATGAGCAGTTCTTC.

CDR3 bases: TGTGCCAGCAGAACGGGAGAGGGCGCTGGAAACACCATATATTTT. The encoded protein is CASRTGEGAGNTIYF. This chain links TRBV6-5 with TRBJ1-3; D call uncertain. The CDR3 runs to 15 residues. Deletions cut 6 bases from V and 2 bases from J, with 14 bases between. Germline V lookup: CDR1 MNHEY, CDR2 SVGAGI.